The T cell receptor beta chain under discussion was sequenced for a study of spatial heterogeneity in lung cancer. This clonotype was detected only a few times. Indicated time point: sample taken at primary tumor resection. Unsorted whole RNA samples from tumor, nontumor lung or frozen PBMC were sequenced. CDR3 length: 14 residues. V lost 3 bases and J lost 0, with 8 bases in between. Per the germline V gene, CDR1 is LNHDA and CDR2 is SQIVND (reference sequence). Each TCR cDNA molecule carried a unique molecular identifier. TCRdb analysed the 5' RACE reads with MiXCR anew, one entry per CDR3 protein. The sample consists of around 19,000 distinct CDR3 sequences, roughly a fifth of them appearing once.

Source: PBMCs, taken at surgery. The receptor's source is a male donor with early-stage non-small cell lung cancer. This chain uses TRBV19 with TRBJ1-2; D uncertain. CDR3 coding DNA: TGTGCCAGTAGTATGAACTTAGCTAACTATGGCTACACCTTC. As protein: CASSMNLANYGYTF.